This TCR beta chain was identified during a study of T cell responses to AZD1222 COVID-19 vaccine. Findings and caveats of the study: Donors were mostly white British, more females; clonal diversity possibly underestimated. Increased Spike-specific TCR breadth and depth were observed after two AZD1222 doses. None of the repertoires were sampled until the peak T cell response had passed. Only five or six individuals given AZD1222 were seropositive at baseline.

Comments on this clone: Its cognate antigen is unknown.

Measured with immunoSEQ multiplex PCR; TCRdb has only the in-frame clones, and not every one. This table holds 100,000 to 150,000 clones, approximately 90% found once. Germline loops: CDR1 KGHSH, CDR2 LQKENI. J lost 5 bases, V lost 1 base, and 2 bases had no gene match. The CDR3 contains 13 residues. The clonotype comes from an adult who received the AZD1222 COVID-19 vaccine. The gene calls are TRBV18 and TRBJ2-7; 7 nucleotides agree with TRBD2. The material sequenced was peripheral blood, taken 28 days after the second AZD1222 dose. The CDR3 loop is CASSPLGGDEQYF. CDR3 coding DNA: TGTGCCAGCTCACCACTGGGGGGGGACGAGCAGTACTTC.